Shown below are 6 T cell receptor beta chains from a single sample sequenced in a study of T cell changes during pregnancy in multiple sclerosis. The table came from immunoSEQ multiplex PCR; TCRdb's copy has only in-frame clones and leaves some out. This sample yields some 57,000 clones, of which 90% to 95% are seen a single time; 0.6% to 0.9% belongs to the top ten. The source was CD4+ T cells from peripheral blood mononuclear cells, collected in the first trimester of pregnancy. The receptors originated from a female donor with multiple sclerosis, enrolled in a pregnancy study.

In its sample, this clone was seen once. The chain joins TRBV7-9 to TRBJ1-1, with 8 bases matching TRBD1. V shed 4 bases and J 6 bases; nucleotides not matched to a gene: 4. The CDR3 consists of 13 residues. Germline V gene data show CDR1 as SEHNR and CDR2 as FQNEAQ (reference sequence). The CDR3 loop is CASSYRGGSEAFF. DNA for the CDR3: TGTGCCAGCAGCTACAGGGGGGGGTCTGAAGCTTTCTTT. Looking up the rest from reference TRBV7-9 and TRBJ1-1 gives the full variable domain: DTGVSQNPRHKITKRGQNVTFRCDPISEHNRLYWYRQTLGQGPEFLTYFQNEAQLEKSRLLSDRFSAERPKGSFSTLEIQRTEQGDSAMYLCASSYRGGSEAFFGQGTRLTVV.

V gene TRBV29-1 combines with J gene TRBJ2-7, with 10 bases fitting TRBD2. In germline, CDR1 is SQVTM, CDR2 ANQGSEA. This CDR3 has 14 residues. After removal of 4 bases from V and 7 bases from J, the junction contained 10 bases not matched to a gene. The CDR3 nucleotides read TGCAGCGTTGGTTTGAGAGCGGGGGGGAATGAGCAGTACTTC. The encoded protein is CSVGLRAGGNEQYF.

The chain recombines TRBV5-1 with TRBJ2-6, with 10 positions matching TRBD1. This CDR3 comprises 19 residues. Germline CDR1 and CDR2: SGHRS and YFSETQ. The V and J ends lost 4 bases and 0 bases, in that order; junction bases with no gene match: 10. In nucleotides, the CDR3 is TGCGCCAGCAGCGCGAGACAGGGGGCTCCTTCCTCTGGGGCCAACGTCCTGACTTTC. Its protein product is CASSARQGAPSSGANVLTF.

This clone was recorded a few times. The rearrangement joins TRBV11-1 to TRBJ1-1; the match to TRBD1 covers 9 bases. Unmatched junction bases numbered 9, after V lost 5 bases and J lost 5 bases. CDR1 is SGHAT and CDR2 is FQDESV in the germline V gene (reference sequence). The CDR3 has 15 amino acids. CDR3 amino acids: CASSPQDRGGTEAFF. CDR3 nucleotides: TGTGCCAGCAGCCCGCAGGACAGGGGAGGGACTGAAGCTTTCTTT.

The V call is TRBV4-3, the J call TRBJ1-6, with D hard to call. Trimming removed 6 bases at V and 4 bases at J, with 10 bases between. Germline CDR1 and CDR2: LGHNA and YSLEER. The CDR3 contains 14 residues. The CDR3 here is CASSPGLYNSPLHF. The DNA for the CDR3 is TGCGCCAGCAGTCCCGGACTGTATAATTCACCCCTCCACTTT.

The chain joins TRBV11-2 to TRBJ1-6; perhaps TRBD1 as D (6 bases). There are 14 residues in the CDR3. CDR1 SGHAT and CDR2 FQNNGV come from the germline V gene. With 5 bases removed from V and 7 bases from J, the gap between germline ends came to 12 bases. For the CDR3, the DNA is TGTGCCAGCAGCCTCGGGACACCCAATTCACCCCTCCACTTT. Translated, it gives CASSLGTPNSPLHF.